These T cell receptor beta chains were read from a single sample in a study of identical twins. TCRdb fed the 5' RACE reads into MiXCR, producing one record per CDR3 protein. The sample comprises hundreds of thousands of distinct CDR3 sequences, 8.6% of which are singletons, and 0.8% to 1% rests with the top ten. These same data were also listed under a study on yellow fever vaccine responses in identical twins.

The sample consisted of PBMCs. These TCRs come from a young woman in good health. Each CDR3 is given with its conserved first and last residue. The D gene is left open where the match is weak. Expanded clones are given a class, and other clones once, few, many or no size at all.

d_call j_call v_call clone_size cdr3_aa cdr3_nt
TRBD1 TRBJ1-6 TRBV7-8 few CASSGGQGWSPLHF TGTGCCAGCAGCGGGGGACAGGGCTGGTCACCCCTCCACTTT
TRBD1 TRBJ1-1 TRBV5-6 - CASSGGQGRPEAFF TGTGCCAGCAGCGGGGGACAGGGACGGCCTGAAGCTTTCTTT
- TRBJ2-5 TRBV12-3/TRBV12-4 few CASRGRGSWGRETQYF TGTGCCAGCAGGGGCCGGGGTAGCTGGGGGCGAGAGACCCAGTACTTC
- TRBJ1-1 TRBV5-1 - CASSLVVSGDTEAFF TGCGCCAGCAGCTTGGTGGTTTCGGGGGACACTGAAGCTTTCTTT
- TRBJ1-5 TRBV7-2 many CASSLTQSQPQHF TGTGCCAGCAGCCTAACGCAGAGTCAGCCCCAGCATTTT
- TRBJ2-1 TRBV1 - CTSSQGGTSGSHNEQFF TGCACCAGCAGCCAGGGGGGGACTAGCGGGAGTCATAATGAGCAGTTCTTC
TRBD2 TRBJ2-2 TRBV4-3 - CASSHAPGLAANTGELFF TGCGCCAGCAGCCACGCACCGGGACTAGCAGCGAACACCGGGGAGCTGTTTTTT
TRBD1 TRBJ2-4 TRBV12-3/TRBV12-4 many CASSVGQGNIQYF TGTGCCAGCAGTGTAGGACAGGGGAACATTCAGTACTTC
- TRBJ1-1 TRBV5-1 many CASSYGPSTEAFF TGCGCCAGCAGCTACGGGCCCAGCACTGAAGCTTTCTTT
TRBD1 TRBJ1-4 TRBV5-1 many CASSPGGTGGEKLFF TGCGCCAGCAGCCCGGGAGGGACAGGGGGCGAAAAACTGTTTTTT
TRBD2 TRBJ2-1 TRBV28 many CASSLAGEGYNEQFF TGTGCCAGCAGTCTAGCGGGAGAGGGGTACAATGAGCAGTTCTTC
- TRBJ2-5 TRBV20-1 many CSATGGPQETQYF TGCAGTGCTACTGGGGGTCCCCAAGAGACCCAGTACTTC
- TRBJ2-7 TRBV2 - CASSGIPDAVYELYF TGTGCCAGCAGTGGTATCCCCGACGCCGTCTACGAGCTGTACTTC
TRBD2 TRBJ2-3 TRBV25-1 many CASSDGGSSGTDTQYF TGTGCCAGCAGTGACGGGGGGTCTAGCGGCACAGATACGCAGTATTTT
TRBD1 TRBJ1-5 TRBV28 - CASSPPDRVGSQPQHF TGTGCCAGCAGTCCCCCCGACAGGGTCGGCAGTCAGCCCCAGCATTTT
- TRBJ2-5 TRBV2 few CASSEERSPPPQETQYF TGTGCCAGCAGTGAAGAGCGCAGCCCGCCGCCCCAAGAGACCCAGTACTTC
- TRBJ2-1 TRBV25-1 - CASTRGYNEQFF TGTGCCAGCACTCGGGGGTACAATGAGCAGTTCTTC
TRBD1 TRBJ1-2 TRBV6-5 once CASSYGQGARGYTF TGTGCCAGCAGTTACGGACAGGGGGCGAGGGGCTACACCTTC